This record looks at one T cell receptor beta chain sequence and its context. Antigen specificity is unknown. The junction does not match germline at one end; this may be a read error. These data belong to a study of graft-versus-host responses after intestinal transplantation. Study-level background: Multivisceral, liver-intestinal, or isolated intestinal transplants were given to recipients. Anti-thymocyte globulin induction, then tacrolimus and steroids for roughly 3 years, went to all recipients. Study-wide results and limits: Detection of GvH clones occurred in recipient marrow, and some had their first appearance in ileum or blood.

Produced via immunoSEQ multiplex PCR; TCRdb's table is partial and in-frame only. The sample includes 90,000 to 130,000 clones, 80% to 95% of them seen just once. Germline V gives CDR1 LNHDA, CDR2 SQIVND (reference sequence). CDR3 length: 13 amino acids. This sample comprised unstimulated CD8+ T cells sorted from spleen or lymph node cells, obtained before intestinal transplant. The V gene is TRBV19, the J gene TRBJ2-7; D possibly corresponds to TRBD1 (6 bases). The source of this sequence is a human donor who received an intestinal transplant. CDR3 coding DNA: TGTGCCAGTAGTGTAGACAGGTTCGACGAGCAGTACTTC. This gives the protein CASSVDRFDEQYF. Based on the CDR3 plus reference TRBV19 and TRBJ2-7, the full variable domain is DGGITQSPKYLFRKEGQNVTLSCEQNLNHDAMYWYRQDPGQGLRLIYYSQIVNDFQKGDIAEGYSVSREKKESFPLTVTSAQKNPTAFYLCASSVDRFDEQYFGPGTRLTVT.